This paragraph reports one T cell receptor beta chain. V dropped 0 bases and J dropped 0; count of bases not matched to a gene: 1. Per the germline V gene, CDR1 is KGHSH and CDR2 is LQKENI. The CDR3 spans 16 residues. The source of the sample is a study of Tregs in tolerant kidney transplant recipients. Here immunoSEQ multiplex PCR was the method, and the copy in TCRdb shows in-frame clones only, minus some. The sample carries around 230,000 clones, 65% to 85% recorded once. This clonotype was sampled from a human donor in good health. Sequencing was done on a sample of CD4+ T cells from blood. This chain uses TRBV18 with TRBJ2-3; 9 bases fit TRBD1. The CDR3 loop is CASSPPGTGSTDTQYF. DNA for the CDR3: TGTGCCAGCTCACCACCGGGGACAGGGAGCACAGATACGCAGTATTTT.